The source of this T cell receptor beta chain is a study of T cell responses to AZD1222 COVID-19 vaccine. Background on the study: Samples with a second dose at about 4 or about 12 weeks were pooled together. Study-wide results and limits: A mostly white British donor set with more females was recruited, and clonal diversity was possibly underestimated. Unmutated variant regions are reportedly targeted by nearly half of spike-specific TCRs.

Clones were sequenced by immunoSEQ multiplex PCR, and TCRdb holds only the in-frame ones, with some missing. The data hold some 140,000 clones, with roughly 90% observed a single time. This clone was picked up a small number of times. Its cognate antigen is unknown. Germline-derived CDR1 and CDR2 are LNHDA and SQIVND (reference sequence). V lost 8 bases and J lost 2, with 16 bases in between. This CDR3 is 14 amino acids long. The rearrangement links TRBV19 to TRBJ2-7, with D perhaps matching TRBD1 or TRBD2 (6 bases each). The starting material was peripheral blood, obtained on day 0 of AZD1222 vaccination. This TCR was recovered from an adult in good health. CDR3 sequence: CASRPRGGTYEQYF. In DNA, the CDR3 is TGTGCCAGTCGTCCCCGAGGGGGGACCTACGAGCAGTACTTC.